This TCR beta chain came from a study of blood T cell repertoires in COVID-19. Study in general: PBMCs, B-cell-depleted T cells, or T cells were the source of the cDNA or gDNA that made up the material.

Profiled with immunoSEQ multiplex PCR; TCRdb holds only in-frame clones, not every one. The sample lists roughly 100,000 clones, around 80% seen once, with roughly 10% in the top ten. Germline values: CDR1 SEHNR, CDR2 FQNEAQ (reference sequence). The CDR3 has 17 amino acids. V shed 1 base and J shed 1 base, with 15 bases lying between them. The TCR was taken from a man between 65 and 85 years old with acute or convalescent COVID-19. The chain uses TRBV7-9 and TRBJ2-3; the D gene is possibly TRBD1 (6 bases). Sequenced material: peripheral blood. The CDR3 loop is CASSLEGTNPGTDTQYF. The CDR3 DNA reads TGTGCCAGCAGCTTAGAGGGGACAAACCCAGGCACAGATACGCAGTATTTT.